This entry features one TCR beta chain sequence. The CDR3 extends over 15 amino acids. The germline V and J ends were trimmed by 6 bases and 9 bases, with 21 bases remaining between them. The entry originates in a study of T-cell memory formation after mild COVID-19. Each CDR3 protein is one row after TCRdb ran MiXCR on the 5' RACE reads. The data contain approximately 260,000 distinct CDR3 sequences, approximately 16% of them singletons. The sequence derives from a man younger than 35 who had mild COVID-19 (a few samples of this study predate the infection). Cell type and time point are not known. This chain uses TRBV12-3 or TRBV12-4 with TRBJ2-1, with D unresolved. The specimen sequenced was PBMCs or a T cell subset sorted from them (not recorded which). As DNA, the CDR3 is TGTGCCAGCAGCCCCGCAGGCGTGATCGGCCGTGAGCAGTTCTTC. Its protein product is CASSPAGVIGREQFF.